The 32 T cell receptor beta chains below all came from one sample that was sequenced in a study of blood T cells in healthy people across ages. The authors ran a second PCR of about 6 to 11 cycles using a sample-barcoded 5' primer and a J-beta primer mix. TCRdb reprocessed the 5' RACE reads with MiXCR, giving one entry per CDR3 protein. This repertoire shows over 300,000 distinct CDR3 sequences, approximately 47% found once; its top ten account for 45% to 55%. The specimen was blood. The receptors stem from a man between 60 and 75 years old in good health.

V is TRBV7-9 and J is TRBJ1-2; possible D gene TRBD1, 6 bases. CDR1 is SEHNR, CDR2 FQNEAQ, per germline (reference sequence). V lost 8 bases and J lost 5, with 15 bases in between. CDR3 length: 13 residues. The CDR3 reads CASSQGSWYGYTF. The CDR3 nucleotides are TGTGCCAGCTCACAGGGTTCTTGGTATGGCTACACCTTC.

Written as DNA, the CDR3 is TGTGCCAGCAGCCCCCGGGGGGACATTTACAATGAGCAGTTCTTC. Translation gives CASSPRGDIYNEQFF. The J gene is TRBJ2-1, the V gene TRBV9, with D maybe TRBD2 (7 bases). Germline lookup yields CDR1 SGDLS and CDR2 YYNGEE. The CDR3 spans 15 residues. V dropped 4 bases and J dropped 4 bases, with 15 bases sitting between them.

V is TRBV20-1 and J is TRBJ1-2; D uncertain. The germline gives CDR1 DFQATT, CDR2 SNEGSKA (reference sequence). The CDR3 loop spans 16 amino acids. The germline V and J ends were trimmed by 2 bases and 2 bases, with 18 bases remaining between them. CDR3 in DNA: TGCAGTGCTAGATCGGTGGGAACAGCCACAAACTATGGCTACACCTTC. Protein product: CSARSVGTATNYGYTF.

The rearrangement links TRBV12-3 or TRBV12-4 to TRBJ1-5; TRBD1 matches at 7 bases. The CDR3 loop spans 13 amino acids. J lost 4 bases, V lost 9 bases, and 6 bases had no gene match. In nucleotides, the CDR3 is TGTGCCAGTAGCCCGACAGGGAATCAGCCCCAGCATTTT. Protein product: CASSPTGNQPQHF.

This clonotype has ten or more counts. The chain joins TRBV12-3 or TRBV12-4 to TRBJ2-3; no clear D gene. Trimming stripped 8 bases from V and 3 bases from J, with 12 bases between. The length of the CDR3 is 13 residues. This CDR3 reads CASSFSGTDTQYF. The CDR3 nucleotides are TGTGCCAGCTCTTTTTCCGGTACAGATACGCAGTATTTT.

This clonotype was seen a handful of times. This chain connects TRBV5-5 to TRBJ2-3; D possibly corresponds to TRBD1 (5 bases). The V end lost 4 bases, the J end lost 1 base, and 10 bases lay between the germline ends. Germline V gives CDR1 SGHKS, CDR2 YYEKEE (reference sequence). The length of the CDR3 is 14 residues. The CDR3 reads CASSPGHRTDTQYF. The CDR3 DNA follows: TGTGCCAGCAGCCCCGGACACCGCACAGATACGCAGTATTTT.

V usage is TRBV7-8 and J usage is TRBJ2-1, with a possible D match to TRBD2 (6 bases). CDR3 length: 14 residues. Looked up from germline, CDR1 is SGHVS and CDR2 is FQNEAQ. V was trimmed by 2 bases and J by 4 bases, leaving 9 bases between them. CDR3 protein: CASSLTGEYNEQFF. Here the CDR3 DNA reads TGTGCCAGCAGCTTAACGGGGGAGTACAATGAGCAGTTCTTC.

Worth noting for this clonotype: Being one base from a much bigger clone, this may be a read error. The chain links TRBV5-1 to TRBJ2-3, with no clear D. The CDR3 runs to 14 residues. Trimming left V 0 bases short and J 0 bases short, with 5 bases between. CDR1 and CDR2 from the germline V gene are SGHRS and YFSETQ. In nucleotides, the CDR3 is TGCGCCAGCAGCTTGGAGTCTAGCACAGATACGCAGTATTTT. Encoded protein: CASSLESSTDTQYF.

The chain carries TRBV7-2 and TRBJ1-4; 7 positions match TRBD1. This CDR3 contains 14 residues. CDR1 SGHTA and CDR2 FQGNSA come from the germline V gene. The V and J ends lost 3 bases and 4 bases, in that order; junction bases with no gene match: 2. Here the CDR3 reads CASSLTGSNEKLFF. The DNA of the CDR3 is TGTGCCAGCAGCTTGACAGGGAGTAATGAAAAACTGTTTTTT.

CDR3 coding DNA: TGTGCCAGCAGCTTAAAGGCCGGAAACACTGAAGCTTTCTTT. It encodes CASSLKAGNTEAFF. This chain links TRBV7-2 with TRBJ1-1; no definite D call. V was trimmed by 2 bases and J by 2 bases, leaving 9 bases between them. Looked up from germline, CDR1 is SGHTA and CDR2 is FQGNSA. The CDR3 covers 14 residues.

This clonotype was observed at least ten times. The chain combines TRBV27 with TRBJ2-4; D is unclear. V gave up 6 bases and J gave up 9 bases, with 15 bases separating them. Germline lookup yields CDR1 MNHEY and CDR2 SMNVEV (reference sequence). CDR3 length: 13 residues. CDR3 amino acids: CASRPRTAFIQYF. CDR3 coding DNA: TGTGCCAGCAGACCTCGGACGGCCTTCATTCAGTACTTC.

The chain combines TRBV2 with TRBJ2-7, with 7 bases aligning to TRBD2. CDR1 is SNHLY and CDR2 is FYNNEI in the germline V gene. The ends lost 4 bases at V and 1 base at J; junction bases unmatched: 4. The length of the CDR3 is 14 residues. CDR3 nucleotide sequence: TGTGCCAGCAGTGGCGGGGGACCTTCCTACGAGCAGTACTTC. This sequence encodes CASSGGGPSYEQYF.

The CDR3 nucleotides read TGCGCCAGCAGCCAAGAGATCTCACCTCTTAGCTCTGGAAACACCATATATTTT. It codes for CASSQEISPLSSGNTIYF. This rearrangement joins TRBV4-3 to TRBJ1-3, with D hard to call. From germline, CDR1 is LGHNA and CDR2 YSLEER. This CDR3 spans 18 amino acids. Trimming removed 0 bases from V and 0 bases from J, with 15 bases in between.

The CDR3 reads CASTNTWGAEEETQFF. The CDR3 nucleotides read TGTGCCAGCACTAATACGTGGGGAGCGGAAGAAGAGACCCAGTTCTTC. This rearrangement joins TRBV6-6 to TRBJ2-1; possibly TRBD2 for D (5 bases). In germline, CDR1 is MNHNY, CDR2 SVGAGI (reference sequence). The CDR3 runs 16 residues. Between the trimmed V and J ends, which lost 7 bases and 13 bases, there was a span of 29 bases.

The chain couples TRBV12-3 or TRBV12-4 to TRBJ2-1; 7 bases are a match to TRBD1. This CDR3 spans 13 amino acids. V trimming: 6 bases; J trimming: 6 bases; junction bases outside the gene matches: 5. CDR3: CASRKGQINEQFF. In nucleotides, the CDR3 is TGTGCCAGCAGGAAGGGACAGATCAATGAGCAGTTCTTC.

V and J are TRBV5-1 and TRBJ2-7; no clear D gene. The CDR3 loop spans 15 amino acids. Germline CDR1 and CDR2: SGHRS and YFSETQ. Trimming left V 2 bases short and J 0 bases short, with 12 bases between. CDR3 region: CASSLTPGPSYEQYF. CDR3 in DNA: TGCGCCAGCAGCTTAACTCCCGGGCCCTCCTACGAGCAGTACTTC.

This clonotype was detected once. The J gene is TRBJ2-7, the V gene TRBV6-2 or TRBV6-3; 9 nucleotides match TRBD1. Germline trimming cut 8 bases from V and 4 bases from J; bases unmatched to any gene: 12. CDR1 is MNHEY, CDR2 SVGEGT, per germline. The CDR3 is made up of 15 amino acids. DNA for the CDR3: TGTGCCAGCCGGAGGGACAGGGACGGTGAGTACGAGCAGTACTTC. Protein product: CASRRDRDGEYEQYF.

The gene calls are TRBV20-1 and TRBJ2-7, with TRBD2 matching 12 bases. The CDR3 spans 16 residues. The V segment lost 5 bases and the J segment 10 bases; nucleotides outside the gene matches: 18. CDR1 DFQATT and CDR2 SNEGSKA come from the germline V gene (reference sequence). The CDR3, as DNA: TGCAGTGCTCCCCGGACTAGCGGGGACAGATTAAGCGAACAGTACTTC. It codes for CSAPRTSGDRLSEQYF.

In the case of this clonotype: Just one base apart from a much larger clone, this may be a read error. The gene calls are TRBV5-5 and TRBJ2-3; D is perhaps TRBD1 (5 bases). CDR3 length: 16 residues. Germline V gene data show CDR1 as SGHKS and CDR2 as YYEKEE (reference sequence). V was cut by 0 bases and J by 5 bases, with 16 bases left in between. CDR3 region: CASSLGASQGKDTQYF. CDR3 sequence (DNA): TGTGCCAGCAGCTTGGGCGCGAGCCAGGGCAAAGATACGCAGTATTTT.

The rearrangement uses TRBV24-1 and TRBJ2-3; D not certain. The V gene lost 2 bases and the J gene lost 1 base, with 12 bases spanning the gap. Germline loops: CDR1 KGHDR, CDR2 SFDVKD. The CDR3 is 16 residues long. CDR3 nucleotides: TGTGCCACCAGTGATTCTGCTTTGGGCCGCACAGATACGCAGTATTTT. Residues: CATSDSALGRTDTQYF.

The chain employs TRBV20-1 and TRBJ2-3; D perhaps matches TRBD1 (6 bases). Germline V lookup: CDR1 DFQATT, CDR2 SNEGSKA (reference sequence). Trimming removed 6 bases at V and 1 base at J, with 17 bases between. CDR3 length: 15 residues. The CDR3 sequence is CSARPGALGTDTQYF. CDR3 sequence (DNA): TGCAGTGCCAGACCAGGGGCGCTAGGCACAGATACGCAGTATTTT.

This clonotype was seen many times. The genes are TRBV10-3 and TRBJ2-1; D might be TRBD1 (6 bases). Looked up from germline, CDR1 is ENHRY and CDR2 is SYGVKD. Trimming pared 7 bases from V and 0 bases from J, leaving 10 bases between. The CDR3 sequence is 14 residues long. CDR3 DNA sequence: TGTGCCATCATGAGAGGGGGCTCCTACAATGAGCAGTTCTTC. Amino acid sequence: CAIMRGGSYNEQFF.

Ten or more counts support this clonotype. J is TRBJ2-4 and V is TRBV11-3; D might be TRBD1 (6 bases). This CDR3 comprises 13 residues. The V and J ends lost 10 bases and 4 bases respectively, with 14 bases between them. The germline gives CDR1 SGHNT, CDR2 YENEEA. In nucleotides, the CDR3 is TGTGCCACCAGAGGCAGGGGAAAAAACATTCAGTACTTC. Translating it yields CATRGRGKNIQYF.

Concerning this clonotype: This clone may be a read error of a much larger clone one base away. The chain couples TRBV4-3 to TRBJ2-7; TRBD1 or TRBD2 may be the D gene (5 bases each). The CDR3 has 16 residues. CDR1 is LGHNA and CDR2 is YSLEER in the germline V gene. V gave up 8 bases and J gave up 0 bases, with 20 bases separating them. DNA of the CDR3: TGCGCCAGCCAAGAGATCCATGGGACCAGCTCCTACGAGCAGTACTTC. Translated: CASQEIHGTSSYEQYF.

This clonotype was found many times. CDR3 amino acids: CASVGKGRDNYYEQFF. CDR3 coding DNA: TGCGCCAGCGTGGGAAAGGGGAGGGATAATTACTATGAGCAGTTCTTC. The chain uses TRBV5-1 and TRBJ2-1, with 7 bases aligning to TRBD2. V dropped 7 bases and J dropped 8; count of bases not matched to a gene: 18. This CDR3 is 16 amino acids long. Germline V CDR1 and CDR2: SGHRS, YFSETQ.

This sequence joins TRBV4-1 and TRBJ2-3; 7 bases agree with TRBD2. This CDR3 comprises 17 residues. Trimming took 4 bases from V and 3 from J; bases not matched to a gene: 13. CDR1 and CDR2 from the germline V gene are MGHRA and YSYEKL. The CDR3, as DNA: TGCGCCAGCAGCCCCCCCCCGGGCGGGAGTAAGACAGATACGCAGTATTTT. It specifies CASSPPPGGSKTDTQYF.

The rearrangement uses TRBV13 and TRBJ2-7; 9 bases are a match to TRBD1. The closer fit of TRBJ2-4 to the DNA end suggests the J call may be wrong. The CDR3 covers 18 residues. Germline V gives CDR1 PRHDT, CDR2 FYEKMQ (reference sequence). The CDR3 bases are TGTGCCAGCAGCTTACGGGGGACAGGGAATATAACCAAAAACATTCAGTACTTC. This sequence encodes CASSLRGTGNITKNIQYF.

This clonotype came up a few times. This chain connects TRBV20-1 to TRBJ2-5; D unresolved. Germline V gene lookup returns CDR1 DFQATT and CDR2 SNEGSKA (reference sequence). There are 16 residues in the CDR3. Trimming pared 6 bases from V and 2 bases from J, leaving 22 bases between. The DNA of the CDR3 is TGCAGTGCCGCCGACGGCGAGTCCCTCCGTCAAGAGACCCAGTACTTC. It codes for CSAADGESLRQETQYF.

This clonotype was seen a few times. This sequence joins TRBV4-3 and TRBJ2-1, with D possibly matching TRBD2 (5 bases). CDR1 is LGHNA, CDR2 YSLEER, per germline. This CDR3 contains 16 residues. Trimming removed 4 bases at V and 0 bases at J, with 13 bases between. CDR3 DNA: TGCGCCAGCAGCCGGACTGGCGGCGCCTCCTACAATGAGCAGTTCTTC. It yields the protein CASSRTGGASYNEQFF.

This clonotype has a handful of counts. The rearrangement links TRBV5-1 to TRBJ2-3; TRBD2 matches 12 bases. The CDR3 loop spans 18 amino acids. V shed 3 bases and J 3 bases; nucleotides not matched to a gene: 11. The germline gives CDR1 SGHRS, CDR2 YFSETQ. CDR3 sequence reads: CASSSKLMTSGRTDTQYF. As DNA, the CDR3 is TGCGCCAGCAGCTCAAAACTAATGACTAGCGGGAGAACAGATACGCAGTATTTT.

The gene calls are TRBV24-1 and TRBJ2-1; 7 bases map to TRBD1. In germline, CDR1 is KGHDR, CDR2 SFDVKD. The CDR3 has 13 amino acids. After removal of 4 bases from V and 6 bases from J, the junction contained 2 bases not matched to a gene. CDR3 nucleotides: TGTGCCACCAGTGAATACAGGGGCAATGAGCAGTTCTTC. As protein: CATSEYRGNEQFF.

The J gene is TRBJ1-1, the V gene TRBV28, with D unresolved. The CDR3 totals 12 residues. The V gene's germline CDR1 is MDHEN and CDR2 SYDVKM. The V end was cut by 6 bases, the J end by 5 bases, with 10 bases between. The CDR3 sequence: CASRSSGTEAFF. CDR3 in DNA: TGTGCCAGCAGGAGCAGCGGGACTGAAGCTTTCTTT.